The rows below give T cell receptor beta chains drawn from one sample of a study of T cell responses to AZD1222 COVID-19 vaccine. TCRdb's table, derived via immunoSEQ multiplex PCR, lists solely in-frame clones and lacks some. The table records 150,000 or so clones, roughly 92% of them present only once. Material: peripheral blood, obtained 28 days after the second AZD1222 dose. Receptors originate from an adult who received the AZD1222 COVID-19 vaccine. CDR3s leave out the opening cysteine and the closing phenylalanine or tryptophan. A D gene is named only where the DNA matches it firmly.

>TRBV19|TRBD1|14
ASSIGTGAGGGEQF
>TRBV19|-|13
ASSINTSGGNTIY
>TRBV19|-|12
ASVAATNTGELF
>TRBV27|-|11
ASSQPPYNEQF
>TRBV20-1|-|12
SASRTIRTDTQY
>TRBV4-2|-|13
ASSQEERLSREQY
>TRBV10-3|-|9
AINQGTEAF
>TRBV27|-|11
ASSLSPSNEQY
>TRBV7-2|-|12
ASSFTGPTDTQY
>TRBV27|-|13
ASSSGIGSTGELF
>TRBV7-8|TRBD1|19
ASSTAQGTPTPTMAFDGYT
>TRBV5-5|-|15
ASSPQVGRSSGNTIY
>TRBV18|-|11
ASSPGLNQPQH
>TRBV28|-|12
ASTNYGNPAGYT
>TRBV6-5|TRBD1|13
ASTITGGGIYGYT
>TRBV9|-|11
ASSVRRADTQY
>TRBV7-8|-|12
ASSLSGPNTEAF
>TRBV7-8|TRBD1|13
ASSSGTGGLRGYT
>TRBV28|-|10
ASSSPEPGYT
>TRBV7-9|TRBD1|12
ASSPGQVNNEQF
>TRBV19|-|10
ASMSSYNEQF
>TRBV5-1|TRBD2|14
ASSLVGLADYNEQF
>TRBV5-3|TRBD1|12
ARSPGQGDYEQY
>TRBV5-5|TRBD1|14
ASSLFGGQGGYGYT
>TRBV10-3|-|16
AINAGAAREGKVGGYT
>TRBV6-5|-|11
ASRSPTTYEQY
>TRBV27|-|10
ASSQGNQPQH
>TRBV29-1|-|9
SGRKNTEAF
>TRBV5-1|-|10
ASSPDGNTIY
>TRBV28|-|14
ASSWDTKLMNTEAF
>TRBV28|-|13
ASSFSGGTNTEAF
>TRBV13|TRBD1|12
ASSSTGQGYGYT
>TRBV7-6|TRBD1|17
ASSLEAPPGTGAYGGYT